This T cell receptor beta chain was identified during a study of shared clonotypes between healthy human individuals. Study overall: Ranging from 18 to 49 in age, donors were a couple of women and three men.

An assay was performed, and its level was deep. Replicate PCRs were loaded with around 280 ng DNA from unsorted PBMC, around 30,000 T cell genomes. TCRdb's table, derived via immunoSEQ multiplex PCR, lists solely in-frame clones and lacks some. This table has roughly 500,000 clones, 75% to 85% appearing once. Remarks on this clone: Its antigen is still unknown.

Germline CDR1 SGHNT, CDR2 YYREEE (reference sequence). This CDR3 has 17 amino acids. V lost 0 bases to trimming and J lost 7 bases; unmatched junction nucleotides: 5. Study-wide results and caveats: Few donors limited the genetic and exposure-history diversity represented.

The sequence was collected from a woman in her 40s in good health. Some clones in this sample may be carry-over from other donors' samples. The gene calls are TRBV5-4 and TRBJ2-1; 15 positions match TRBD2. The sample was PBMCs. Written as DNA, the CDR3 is TGTGCCAGCAGCTTGGGGACTAGCGGGAGGGTAGGTAATGAGCAGTTCTTC. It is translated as CASSLGTSGRVGNEQFF.